This is a list of T cell receptor beta chains from one sample in a study of vaccination and CD4 T cells after COVID-19. TCRdb re-analysed the PCR reads in MiXCR, keeping a single row per CDR3 protein. The data show roughly 23,000 distinct CDR3 sequences, with approximately 42% seen just once and about 9.8% held by the top ten. Antigen specificity for these receptors is unknown. Sequenced material: CD4+ T cells from blood, cultured in vitro, taken about 7 months after SARS-CoV-2 vaccination. The receptors were sampled from a human donor who had recovered from COVID-19. The CDR3 runs from the conserved cysteine through the conserved F or W.

>TRBV6-5|TRBJ2-7
CASSYDGGQGSQYF
>TRBV29-1|TRBJ2-1
CSVGRDRYNEQFF
>TRBV10-1|TRBJ2-1
CASSEIVPSAYNEQFF
>TRBV10-3|TRBJ2-1
CAISESTSGQNEQFF
>TRBV20-1|TRBJ2-7
CSADLRTRGYEQYF
>TRBV2|TRBJ1-1
CASSESNAWGEAFF
>TRBV27|TRBJ2-7
CASRGTDPSYEQYF
>TRBV5-5|TRBJ2-5
CASRWDREETQYF
>TRBV6-5|TRBJ2-7
CASSYGSGRAYEQYF
>TRBV29-1|TRBJ2-3
CSVEDPARGTDTQYF
>TRBV20-1|TRBJ1-2
CSARPPGGYTF
>TRBV20-1|TRBJ2-5
CSARGLAGAQETQYF